The 27 T cell receptor beta chains in this list originate from one sample, sequenced in a study of STAT3 mutations in large granular lymphocyte leukemia. Points from the study as a whole: At least one immunodominant TCR beta clonotype appeared in every T-cell large granular lymphocyte leukemia patient.

Here immunoSEQ multiplex PCR was the method, and the copy in TCRdb shows in-frame clones only, minus some. The sample consists of under 35,000 clones, 65% to 80% of them appearing once. Their target antigens are unknown. Sequenced material: peripheral blood mononuclear cells. The receptors derive from a woman between 45 and 60 years old with T-cell large granular lymphocyte leukemia. Some clones in this sample may be carry-over from other donors' samples.

The rearrangement links TRBV6-6 to TRBJ2-2; TRBD2 aligns across 9 bases. The trim removed 5 bases at V and 4 bases at J, leaving 8 bases unmatched. The CDR3 length is 16 residues. Germline V gene lookup returns CDR1 MNHNY and CDR2 SVGAGI (reference sequence). The CDR3 DNA reads as TGTGCCAGCAGTGCCTCGGGACTAGCTGTCACCGGGGAGCTGTTTTTT. Translation: CASSASGLAVTGELFF.

V usage is TRBV27 and J usage is TRBJ2-7; D possibly corresponds to TRBD1 (6 bases). This CDR3 is built from 14 residues. V shed 5 bases and J shed 0 bases, with 11 bases lying between them. Germline V lookup: CDR1 MNHEY, CDR2 SMNVEV (reference sequence). CDR3 sequence: CASSKQGFSYEQYF. The DNA for the CDR3 is TGTGCCAGCAGTAAACAGGGATTCTCCTACGAGCAGTACTTC.

The V call is TRBV4-3, the J call TRBJ2-7; possibly TRBD2 for D (6 bases). The germline V and J ends were trimmed by 0 bases and 4 bases, with 16 bases remaining between them. The CDR3 sequence is 16 residues long. Germline values: CDR1 LGHNA, CDR2 YSLEER. The CDR3 DNA is TGCGCCAGCAGCCAAGAAAGGTCGGGAGTCGCGTACGAGCAGTACTTC. This sequence encodes CASSQERSGVAYEQYF.

There are a few counts of this clone. The chain recombines TRBV28 with TRBJ1-2; 8 bases match TRBD1. This CDR3 spans 15 amino acids. Trimming removed 8 bases from V and 7 bases from J; junction bases left unmatched: 15. Germline CDR1 reads MDHEN; CDR2 reads SYDVKM. This CDR3 is CASLRGGRGQGGYTF. The CDR3 coding sequence is TGTGCCAGCCTGCGGGGGGGCAGGGGGCAGGGTGGCTACACCTTC.

The rearrangement joins TRBV5-1 to TRBJ1-2; 7 nucleotides match TRBD1. Germline loops: CDR1 SGHRS, CDR2 YFSETQ. V lost 3 bases, J lost 4 bases, and 6 bases stayed unmatched. The CDR3 is made up of 14 amino acids. In nucleotides, the CDR3 is TGCGCCAGCAGCTCCCGGACAGGCGCCTATGGCTACACCTTC. This codes for CASSSRTGAYGYTF. Full variable domain (remainder filled in from reference TRBV5-1 and TRBJ1-2): KAGVTQTPRYLIKTRGQQVTLSCSPISGHRSVSWYQQTPGQGLQFLFEYFSETQRNKGNFPGRFSGRQFSNSRSEMNVSTLELGDSALYLCASSSRTGAYGYTFGSGTRLTVV.

Only one count was recorded for this clone. The rearrangement joins TRBV30 to TRBJ1-1; D perhaps matches TRBD1 (6 bases). With 4 bases removed from V and 0 bases from J, the gap between germline ends came to 12 bases. In germline, CDR1 is GTSNPN, CDR2 SVGIG (reference sequence). The length of the CDR3 is 14 residues. The CDR3 region has the DNA TGTGCCTGGAATCGAGGACAGATGAACACTGAAGCTTTCTTT. It yields the protein CAWNRGQMNTEAFF.

The genes are TRBV7-2 and TRBJ2-7; D remains unclear. The germline V and J ends were trimmed by 5 bases and 4 bases, with 12 bases remaining between them. The CDR3 loop spans 13 amino acids. Germline V gives CDR1 SGHTA, CDR2 FQGNSA. This CDR3 reads CASSLTAWYEQYF. CDR3 sequence (DNA): TGTGCCAGCAGCCTCACTGCCTGGTACGAGCAGTACTTC.

The genes are TRBV7-9 and TRBJ2-1; 7 positions agree with TRBD1. This CDR3 is built from 17 residues. V dropped 5 bases and J dropped 6; count of bases not matched to a gene: 16. Per germline, CDR1 SEHNR and CDR2 FQNEAQ (reference sequence). CDR3 sequence (DNA): TGTGCCAGCAGCCAACCCGGGACAGCTAGTATGGGCAATGAGCAGTTCTTC. Translating gives CASSQPGTASMGNEQFF.

The CDR3 DNA reads as TGTGCCAGCAAAACTGGTAGAAACGGGGAGCTGTTTTTT. It specifies CASKTGRNGELFF. The V and J genes are TRBV6-1 and TRBJ2-2; D is ambiguous. The V and J ends lost 7 bases and 7 bases respectively, with 13 bases between them. CDR3 length: 13 residues. Germline-derived CDR1 and CDR2 are MNHNS and SASEGT.

The genes are TRBV13 and TRBJ1-3; D unresolved. V dropped 8 bases and J dropped 5 bases, with 10 bases sitting between them. Germline lookup yields CDR1 PRHDT and CDR2 FYEKMQ (reference sequence). The CDR3 has 12 residues. Here the CDR3 DNA reads TGTGCCAGCCAAGCGGGGAGAAACACCATATATTTT. Protein: CASQAGRNTIYF.

The chain has TRBV5-1 and TRBJ2-3; 10 positions agree with TRBD2. Germline CDR1 reads SGHRS; CDR2 reads YFSETQ. The CDR3 sequence is 15 residues long. Trimming at V came to 5 bases and at J to 2 bases, leaving 5 bases not matched to a gene. CDR3 sequence (DNA): TGCGCCAGCAGGGATGGACTAGCGGACACAGATACGCAGTATTTT. This sequence encodes CASRDGLADTDTQYF.

The rearrangement uses TRBV7-3 and TRBJ2-2, with no clear D. Per the germline V gene, CDR1 is SGHTA and CDR2 is FQGTGA. The CDR3 spans 13 residues. With 3 bases removed from V and 4 bases from J, the gap between germline ends came to 6 bases. CDR3 protein: CASSFQPTGELFF. CDR3 in DNA: TGTGCCAGCAGCTTCCAGCCCACCGGGGAGCTGTTTTTT.

The V call is TRBV7-9, the J call TRBJ2-7, with 11 bases lining up with TRBD2. The V gene end was trimmed by 6 bases and the J gene end by 5 bases; junction bases not matched to a gene: 6. The CDR3 runs 14 residues. The germline V gene encodes CDR1 SEHNR and CDR2 FQNEAQ (reference sequence). The CDR3 is CASSRSSGRNEQYF. CDR3 coding DNA: TGTGCCAGCAGTCGTTCTAGCGGGAGGAACGAGCAGTACTTC.

The V gene is TRBV6-5, the J gene TRBJ1-5; D gene ambiguous. Between the trimmed V and J ends, which lost 0 bases and 0 bases, there was a span of 6 bases. The CDR3 consists of 15 residues. Germline V gene lookup returns CDR1 MNHEY and CDR2 SVGAGI. As DNA, the CDR3 is TGTGCCAGCAGTTACTCAGGGAATAGCAATCAGCCCCAGCATTTT. Translating it yields CASSYSGNSNQPQHF.

The CDR3 is CASSLQDQPQHF. Written as DNA, the CDR3 is TGTGCCAGCAGTCTGCAAGATCAGCCCCAGCATTTT. V usage is TRBV28 and J usage is TRBJ1-5, with D hard to call. CDR3 size: 12 residues. V shed 5 bases and J shed 5 bases, with 7 bases lying between them. Per the germline V gene, CDR1 is MDHEN and CDR2 is SYDVKM.

The V call is TRBV5-1, the J call TRBJ2-7, with 7 bases lining up with TRBD1. V shed 2 bases and J 5 bases; nucleotides not matched to a gene: 7. Per the germline V gene, CDR1 is SGHRS and CDR2 is YFSETQ. There are 14 residues in the CDR3. CDR3 nucleotides: TGCGCCAGCAGCTTACCCGACAGGGAACACGAGCAGTACTTC. Amino acid sequence: CASSLPDREHEQYF.

The chain links TRBV5-6 to TRBJ1-3; no clear D gene. This CDR3 has 13 residues. Trimming removed 0 bases at V and 4 bases at J, with 5 bases between. Germline V CDR1 and CDR2: SGHDT, YYEEEE. The CDR3 region is CASSLEVGNTIYF. The CDR3 nucleotides read TGTGCCAGCAGCTTGGAGGTGGGAAACACCATATATTTT.

V and J are TRBV10-3 and TRBJ1-1, with 7 bases matching TRBD1. This CDR3 comprises 13 residues. Germline CDR1 reads ENHRY; CDR2 reads SYGVKD. Trimming at V came to 8 bases and at J to 5 bases, leaving 8 bases not matched to a gene. CDR3 loop: CAIGRGQETEAFF. The CDR3 nucleotides read TGTGCCATCGGACGAGGACAGGAAACTGAAGCTTTCTTT.

The genes are TRBV19 and TRBJ1-2; D gene unclear. Germline V gives CDR1 LNHDA, CDR2 SQIVND (reference sequence). The CDR3 length is 14 residues. V was shortened by 3 bases and J by 3 bases, with 11 bases between the two germline ends. In DNA, the CDR3 is TGTGCCAGTAGTATCCCCGGCAGAGACTATGGCTACACCTTC. Its translation is CASSIPGRDYGYTF.

This clone was counted a few times. As DNA, the CDR3 is TGTGCCAGCAGTACGGAGGTGCGTGGTCAGCCCCAGCATTTT. Its translation: CASSTEVRGQPQHF. The chain is built from TRBV27 and TRBJ1-5; no firm D call. Germline V gene sequence: CDR1 MNHEY, CDR2 SMNVEV (reference sequence). CDR3 length equals 14 residues. The V end was cut by 5 bases, the J end by 6 bases, with 14 bases between.

The rearrangement uses TRBV18 and TRBJ2-1; D is ambiguous. Germline CDR1 is KGHSH and CDR2 is LQKENI. This CDR3 region has 15 residues. The V gene lost 10 bases and the J gene lost 4 bases, with 20 bases spanning the gap. CDR3 protein: CATGRERVSYNEQFF. Written as DNA, the CDR3 is TGTGCCACCGGCCGAGAAAGAGTATCTTACAATGAGCAGTTCTTC.

This clone came up a few times. This chain uses TRBV5-1 with TRBJ2-5, with 7 bases aligning to TRBD1. Germline CDR1 SGHRS, CDR2 YFSETQ. The CDR3 spans 14 residues. V trimming: 0 bases; J trimming: 5 bases; junction bases outside the gene matches: 4. CDR3 amino acids: CASSLGQGGETQYF. As DNA, the CDR3 is TGCGCCAGCAGCTTGGGACAGGGTGGCGAGACCCAGTACTTC.

V usage is TRBV5-6 and J usage is TRBJ1-2; D is undetermined. This CDR3 region has 11 residues. The V gene's germline CDR1 is SGHDT and CDR2 YYEEEE. Trimming took 2 bases from V and 9 from J, leaving 8 bases between them. CDR3 coding DNA: TGTGCCAGCAGCTTAGGGAATAGCTACACCTTC. Translating it yields CASSLGNSYTF.

The chain recombines TRBV5-7 with TRBJ1-3; D gene ambiguous. TRBV5-7 is designated an ORF whose function remains uncertain. The CDR3 consists of 15 residues. Trimming left V 1 base short and J 0 bases short, with 8 bases between. Here the CDR3 reads CASSLSTSSGNTIYF. Written as DNA, the CDR3 is TGTGCCAGCAGCTTGTCCACGAGCTCTGGAAACACCATATATTTT.

The table lists this clone with a few counts. This chain joins TRBV28 and TRBJ1-1; 7 bases match TRBD1. This CDR3 is built from 13 residues. CDR1 is MDHEN, CDR2 SYDVKM, per germline. Unmatched junction bases numbered 5, after V lost 5 bases and J lost 5 bases. CDR3 nucleotides: TGTGCCAGCAGTAATACAGGGGAGACTGAAGCTTTCTTT. Translation: CASSNTGETEAFF.

This clone was seen a single time. V and J are TRBV27 and TRBJ2-3, with TRBD2 matching over 10 bases. The V gene end was trimmed by 5 bases and the J gene end by 6 bases; junction bases not matched to a gene: 8. In germline, CDR1 is MNHEY, CDR2 SMNVEV (reference sequence). The CDR3 runs to 15 residues. The CDR3 is CASSTSGKRRDTQYF. The CDR3 bases are TGTGCCAGCAGTACTAGCGGGAAGCGGAGGGATACGCAGTATTTT.

The V gene is TRBV9, the J gene TRBJ2-3; TRBD1 agrees at 9 bases. With 4 bases clipped from V and 4 bases from J, the junction kept 7 bases outside the gene matches. From germline, CDR1 is SGDLS and CDR2 YYNGEE. CDR3 length equals 15 residues. The CDR3 nucleotides are TGTGCCAGCAGCCCAAGGACAGGGGCGGCAGATACGCAGTATTTT. It yields the protein CASSPRTGAADTQYF. Filled out from reference TRBV9 and TRBJ2-3, the complete variable domain reads DSGVTQTPKHLITATGQRVTLRCSPRSGDLSVYWYQQSLDQGLQFLIQYYNGEERAKGNILERFSAQQFPDLHSELNLSSLELGDSALYFCASSPRTGAADTQYFGPGTRLTVL.